This T cell receptor (beta chain) was recovered during a study of T cells expressing NK-cell markers. Findings and caveats of the study: NKG2C+ dominant clonotype frequencies in 5 or 6 donors were 1.0-7.0% of CD8+ T cells.

Notes on this clonotype: The target antigen is unknown.

TCRdb re-called the 5' RACE reads and catalogs CDR3 proteins one per entry, DNA excluded. The table lists about 540,000 distinct CDR3 sequences, with 3% to 4.5% in the top ten. The TCR comes from a man between 18 and 35 years old in good health. Source material: blood T cells: a sorted CD56 or NKG2C T cell subset, CD4+ or CD8+ T cells, or bulk PBMC T cells (not recorded which).

The CDR3 sequence is CASIVSANWDTQYF. The chain carries TRBV2 and TRBJ2-3. This CDR3 contains 14 residues. Per the germline V gene, CDR1 is SNHLY and CDR2 is FYNNEI.